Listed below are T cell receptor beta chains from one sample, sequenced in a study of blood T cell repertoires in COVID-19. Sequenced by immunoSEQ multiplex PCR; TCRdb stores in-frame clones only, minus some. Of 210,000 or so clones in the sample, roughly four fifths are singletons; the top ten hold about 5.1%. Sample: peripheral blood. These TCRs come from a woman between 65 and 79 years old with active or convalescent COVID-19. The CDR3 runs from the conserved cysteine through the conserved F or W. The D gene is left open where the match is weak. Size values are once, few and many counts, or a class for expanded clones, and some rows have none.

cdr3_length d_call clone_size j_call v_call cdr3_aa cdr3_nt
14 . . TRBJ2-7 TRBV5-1 CASSLAVASYEQYF TGCGCCAGCAGCTTGGCGGTAGCCTCCTACGAGCAGTACTTC
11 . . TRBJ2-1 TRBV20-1 CSALRRGEQFF TGCAGTGCATTGAGGCGGGGTGAGCAGTTCTTC
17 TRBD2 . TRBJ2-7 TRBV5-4 CASSFKTGLAGGEEQYF TGTGCCAGCAGCTTCAAAACCGGACTAGCGGGAGGGGAAGAGCAGTACTTC
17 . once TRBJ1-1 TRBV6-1 CASSDREQVKMNTEAFF TGTGCCAGCAGTGATAGGGAACAGGTTAAAATGAACACTGAAGCTTTCTTT
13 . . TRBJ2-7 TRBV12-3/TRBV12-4 CASSFSRTYEQYF TGTGCCAGCAGTTTCTCGCGGACCTACGAGCAGTACTTC
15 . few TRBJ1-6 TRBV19 CASMPSGTINSPLHF TGTGCCAGTATGCCCTCCGGGACAATTAATTCACCCCTCCACTTT
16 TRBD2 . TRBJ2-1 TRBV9 CASSVGGGRASREQFF TGTGCCAGCAGCGTAGGCGGCGGGAGGGCCTCAAGAGAGCAGTTCTTC
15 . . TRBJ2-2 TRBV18 CASSPLSRNTGELFF TGTGCCAGCTCACCACTGTCCCGGAACACCGGGGAGCTGTTTTTT
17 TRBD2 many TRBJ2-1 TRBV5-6 CASSLGTSGGLYNEQFF TGTGCCAGCAGCCTTGGGACTAGCGGGGGCCTCTACAATGAGCAGTTCTTC
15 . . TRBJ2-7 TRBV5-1 CASSLRARGIDEQYF TGCGCCAGCAGCTTGAGGGCGCGCGGGATAGACGAGCAGTACTTC
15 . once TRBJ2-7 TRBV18 CASSPRGSETYEQYF TGTGCCAGCTCACCACGGGGTAGCGAGACCTACGAGCAGTACTTC
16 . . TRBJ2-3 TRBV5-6 CASSFYEKRAGGTQYF TGTGCCAGCAGCTTTTATGAGAAGCGGGCAGGGGGTACGCAGTATTTT
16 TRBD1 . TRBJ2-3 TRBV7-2 CASSRPGQGVGDTQYF TGTGCCAGCAGCCGCCCGGGACAGGGGGTGGGAGATACGCAGTATTTT
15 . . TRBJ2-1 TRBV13 CASSPYRGSYNEQFF TGTGCCAGCAGCCCTTATCGGGGGTCCTACAATGAGCAGTTCTTC
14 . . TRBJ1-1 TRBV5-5 CASSWASRNTEAFF TGTGCCAGCAGCTGGGCCTCACGGAACACTGAAGCTTTCTTT
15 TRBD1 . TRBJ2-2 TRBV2 CASSLGQSDTGELFF TGTGCCAGCAGCTTGGGACAGAGCGACACCGGGGAGCTGTTTTTT
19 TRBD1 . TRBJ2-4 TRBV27 CASSLFPPRTGVAKNIQYF TGTGCCAGCAGTTTATTTCCCCCCCGGACAGGTGTAGCCAAAAACATTCAGTACTTC
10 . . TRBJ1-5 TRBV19 CASPYQPQHF TGTGCCAGTCCCTATCAGCCCCAGCATTTT
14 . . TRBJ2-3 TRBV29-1 CSVMPIVVTDTQYF TGCAGCGTTATGCCTATCGTAGTAACGGATACGCAGTATTTT
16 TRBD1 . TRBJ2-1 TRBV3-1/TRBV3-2 CASSQVWTGIYNEQFF TGTGCCAGCAGCCAAGTGTGGACAGGGATTTACAATGAGCAGTTCTTC
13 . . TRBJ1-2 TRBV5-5 CASSLAGPGGYTF TGTGCCAGCAGCTTGGCCGGGCCAGGGGGCTACACCTTC
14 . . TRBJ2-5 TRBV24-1 CATSASPVQETQYF TGTGCCACCAGTGCTTCCCCCGTCCAAGAGACCCAGTACTTC
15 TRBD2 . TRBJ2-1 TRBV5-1 CASSLVASGGNEQFF TGCGCCAGCAGCTTGGTGGCTAGCGGGGGCAATGAGCAGTTCTTC
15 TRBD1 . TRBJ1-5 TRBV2 CAGSRDRGIYQPQHF TGTGCCGGTTCCCGGGACAGGGGGATCTATCAGCCCCAGCATTTT
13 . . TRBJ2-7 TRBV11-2 CASSSLRAYEQYF TGTGCCAGCAGCTCCCTTCGGGCCTACGAGCAGTACTTC
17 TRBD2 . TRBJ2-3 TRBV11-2 CASSFSVLASSTDTQYF TGTGCCAGCAGCTTTAGTGTACTAGCGAGTAGCACAGATACGCAGTATTTT
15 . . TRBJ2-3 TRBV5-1 CASSLEAGRTDTQYF TGCGCCAGCAGCTTAGAAGCAGGGAGGACAGATACGCAGTATTTT
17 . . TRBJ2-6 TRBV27 CASSLSQGDSGANVLTF TGTGCCAGCAGTTTATCCCAGGGTGACTCTGGGGCCAACGTCCTGACTTTC
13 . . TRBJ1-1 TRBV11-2 CASSFKRNTEAFF TGTGCCAGCAGCTTCAAGCGTAACACTGAAGCTTTCTTT
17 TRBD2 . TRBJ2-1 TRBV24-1 CATSDRTSGRAYNEQFF TGTGCCACCAGTGATCGGACTAGCGGGAGGGCCTACAATGAGCAGTTCTTC
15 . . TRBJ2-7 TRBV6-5 CASSYYGSVGVEQYF TGTGCCAGCAGTTACTACGGGAGCGTTGGTGTGGAGCAGTACTTC
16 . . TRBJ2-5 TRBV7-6 CASSLAGGQGRETQYF TGTGCCAGCAGCTTAGCGGGAGGTCAGGGAAGGGAGACCCAGTACTTC
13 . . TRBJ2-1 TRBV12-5 CASGLVLLDEQFF TGTGCTAGTGGTTTGGTACTTTTGGATGAGCAGTTCTTC
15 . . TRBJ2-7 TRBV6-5 CASSKWEGGPYEQYF TGTGCCAGCAGTAAATGGGAGGGGGGACCCTACGAGCAGTACTTC
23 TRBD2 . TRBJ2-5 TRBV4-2 CASSQDRRLAGGPANLERETQYF TGTGCCAGCAGCCAAGATCGGAGACTAGCGGGAGGGCCGGCAAATTTAGAGAGAGAGACCCAGTACTTC
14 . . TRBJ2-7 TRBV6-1 CASSELREYYEQYF TGTGCCAGCAGTGAATTGAGGGAGTACTACGAGCAGTACTTC
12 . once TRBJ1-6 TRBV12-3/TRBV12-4 CASSFVNSPLHF TGTGCCAGCAGTTTCGTAAATTCACCCCTCCACTTT
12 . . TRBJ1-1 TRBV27 CASSSPGTEAFF TGTGCCAGCAGTTCGCCGGGGACTGAAGCTTTCTTT
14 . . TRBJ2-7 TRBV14 CASSQGVSSYEQYF TGTGCCAGCAGCCAAGGCGTTTCCTCCTACGAGCAGTACTTC
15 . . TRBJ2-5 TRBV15 CATSRELTPGETQYF TGTGCCACCAGCAGAGAACTCACTCCGGGGGAGACCCAGTACTTC
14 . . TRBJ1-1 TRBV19 CASSLQTGNTEAFF TGTGCCAGTAGTCTGCAGACAGGGAACACTGAAGCTTTCTTT
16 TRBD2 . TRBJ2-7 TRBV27 CASRTLGLAGPYEQYF TGTGCCAGCAGGACTTTAGGACTAGCGGGACCCTACGAGCAGTACTTC
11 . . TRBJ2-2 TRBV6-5 CASMRTGELFF TGTGCCAGCATGAGAACCGGGGAGCTGTTTTTT
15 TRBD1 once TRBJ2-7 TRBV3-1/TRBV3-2 CASSQVPGGVREQYF TGTGCCAGCAGCCAAGTCCCAGGGGGCGTAAGGGAGCAGTACTTC
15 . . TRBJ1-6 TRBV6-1 CASSEAQGIGSPLHF TGTGCCAGCAGTGAAGCACAGGGCATCGGTTCACCCCTCCACTTT
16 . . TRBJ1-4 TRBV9 CASSVKEGATNEKLFF TGTGCCAGCAGCGTAAAAGAAGGAGCAACTAATGAAAAACTGTTTTTT
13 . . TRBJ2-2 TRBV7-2 CASSLMRSGELFF TGTGCCAGCAGCTTAATGAGATCCGGGGAGCTGTTTTTT
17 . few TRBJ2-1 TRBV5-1 CASSLAGAGFSYNEQFF TGCGCCAGCAGCTTGGCCGGTGCGGGCTTCTCCTACAATGAGCAGTTCTTC
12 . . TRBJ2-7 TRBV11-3 CASSRRFDTQYF TGTGCCAGCAGCCGCCGCTTCGACACCCAGTACTTC
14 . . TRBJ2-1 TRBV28 CASRARQLYNEQFF TGTGCCAGCCGGGCTCGACAGTTGTACAATGAGCAGTTCTTC
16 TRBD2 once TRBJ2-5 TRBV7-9 CASSPGLASYQETQYF TGTGCCAGCAGCCCGGGACTAGCGAGTTATCAAGAGACCCAGTACTTC
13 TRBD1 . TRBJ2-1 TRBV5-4 CASHRGLGNEQFF TGTGCCTCCCACAGGGGTTTGGGGAATGAGCAGTTCTTC
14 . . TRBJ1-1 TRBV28 CASSPGGANTEAFF TGTGCCAGCAGTCCGGGGGGCGCGAACACTGAAGCTTTCTTT
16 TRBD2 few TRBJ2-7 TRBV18 CASSLEIGTRVGEQYF TGTGCCAGCTCACTGGAGATTGGGACTAGAGTCGGGGAGCAGTACTTC
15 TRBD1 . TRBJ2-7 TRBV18 CASSLAGTGTSEQYF TGTGCCAGCTCACTAGCCGGGACAGGAACGAGCGAGCAGTACTTC
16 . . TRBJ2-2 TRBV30 CAWSHHWGDRNGELFF TGTGCCTGGAGTCACCACTGGGGGGACCGAAACGGGGAGCTGTTTTTT
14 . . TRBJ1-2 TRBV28 CASRRNRDNYGYTF TGTGCCAGCAGAAGAAACAGGGATAACTATGGCTACACCTTC
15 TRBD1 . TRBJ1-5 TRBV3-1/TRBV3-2 CASSQGQGGNQPQHF TGTGCCAGCAGCCAAGGACAGGGGGGCAATCAGCCCCAGCATTTT
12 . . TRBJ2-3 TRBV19 CATKGGTDTQYF TGTGCCACCAAGGGGGGCACAGATACGCAGTATTTT